This T cell receptor beta chain derives from a study of T cell responses to AZD1222 COVID-19 vaccine. Findings and limits, study-wide: CD4 TCRs linked to vaccination spanned spike, dominating at 160-218 and 743-854. Seropositive at baseline were only five or six AZD1222 recipients. Breadth and depth of Spike-specific TCRs rose after two AZD1222 doses.

Data came from immunoSEQ multiplex PCR; TCRdb stores just in-frame clones and leaves some out. This sample has some 150,000 clones, with 90% to 95% found just once. A remark on this clone: What it recognizes is unknown.

This receptor was identified in an adult in good health. Sequencing used peripheral blood, obtained on day 0 of AZD1222 vaccination.

DNA of the CDR3: TGTGCCAGCAGTGAACAGGGGGCCTTGGAGGGTCATGGCTACACCTTC. This encodes CASSEQGALEGHGYTF. The chain couples TRBV2 to TRBJ1-2; 8 bases line up with TRBD1. Germline V gene lookup returns CDR1 SNHLY and CDR2 FYNNEI. The CDR3 has 16 residues. V lost 2 bases to trimming and J lost 6 bases; unmatched junction nucleotides: 11.